The 21 T cell receptor beta chains below come from one sample, sequenced in a study of blood T cell repertoires in COVID-19. The data were produced by immunoSEQ multiplex PCR, yet TCRdb's version contains in-frame clones alone and is incomplete. The data contain 350,000 to 500,000 clones, 88% of them singletons. Sequencing was done on a sample of PBMCs or T cells enriched from blood (not recorded which). These receptors originate from a woman under 30 who had been exposed to COVID-19.

The chain recombines TRBV21-1 with TRBJ2-2; TRBD1, the table's D call, lacks a check against the DNA. TRBV21-1 is a recognized pseudogene. The CDR3 spans 15 residues. The CDR3, as DNA: TGTGCCAGCAGCTTGCAGGGCTCGAACACCGGGGAGCTGTTTTTT. Protein product: CASSLQGSNTGELFF.

The chain uses TRBV29-1 and TRBJ2-5; 7 bases agree with TRBD2. V shed 7 bases, J shed 5 bases, and the junction held 13 bases outside the gene matches. The germline gives CDR1 SQVTM, CDR2 ANQGSEA. The CDR3 is 14 residues long. The CDR3 nucleotides read TGCAGCGCCCCCGGGGAGCGGGGAGGGGAGACCCAGTACTTC. It specifies CSAPGERGGETQYF.

This chain connects TRBV4-2 to TRBJ2-7; the match to TRBD2 covers 9 bases. Per the germline V gene, CDR1 is LGHNA and CDR2 is YNFKEQ. The CDR3 has 15 amino acids. Trimming removed 5 bases from V and 6 bases from J; junction bases left unmatched: 11. Written as DNA, the CDR3 is TGTGCCAGCAGCGAGCGTCTAGCGGGGTTTAGCGAGCAGTACTTC. Translation: CASSERLAGFSEQYF.

J is TRBJ1-1 and V is TRBV19; D ambiguous. Germline V gives CDR1 LNHDA, CDR2 SQIVND (reference sequence). This CDR3 spans 14 amino acids. V was shortened by 2 bases and J by 3 bases, with 10 bases between the two germline ends. CDR3 sequence (DNA): TGTGCCAGTAGTATATTCCACGGAGACACTGAAGCTTTCTTT. It yields the protein CASSIFHGDTEAFF.

The rearrangement links TRBV7-8 to TRBJ1-4, with D possibly matching TRBD1 (5 bases). The length of the CDR3 is 15 residues. Trimming took off 4 bases at V and 2 bases at J, with 11 bases between the two ends. The germline V gene has CDR1 SGHVS and CDR2 FQNEAQ. CDR3 nucleotide sequence: TGTGCCAGCAGCTCCAGGGAGGCTACTAATGAAAAACTGTTTTTT. Protein: CASSSREATNEKLFF.

This chain joins TRBV28 and TRBJ2-5, with TRBD2 identical over 7 bases. V shed 5 bases and J 1 base; nucleotides not matched to a gene: 7. This CDR3 has 15 amino acids. Germline assignment: CDR1 MDHEN and CDR2 SYDVKM. CDR3 region: CASSRSGTAQETQYF. In DNA, the CDR3 is TGTGCCAGCAGTAGGAGCGGGACCGCCCAAGAGACCCAGTACTTC.

This chain uses TRBV6-5 with TRBJ2-7; perhaps TRBD1 as D (5 bases). The V end was cut by 2 bases, the J end by 3 bases, with 11 bases between. The CDR3 loop spans 14 amino acids. The V gene's germline CDR1 is MNHEY and CDR2 SVGAGI. The CDR3 bases are TGTGCCAGCAGTTACGGGGCTCTGGGCTACGAGCAGTACTTC. Residues: CASSYGALGYEQYF.

This chain uses TRBV28 with TRBJ1-3; tentative D call: TRBD1 (6 bases). V lost 3 bases to trimming and J lost 0 bases, with 9 bases between them. The CDR3 totals 15 residues. Germline lookup yields CDR1 MDHEN and CDR2 SYDVKM. The CDR3: CASSFLGGSGNTIYF. The CDR3 DNA is TGTGCCAGCAGTTTTCTAGGGGGCTCTGGAAACACCATATATTTT.

The genes are TRBV27 and TRBJ2-3; unclear D gene. Per germline, CDR1 MNHEY and CDR2 SMNVEV (reference sequence). CDR3 length equals 16 residues. Between the trimmed V and J ends, which lost 6 bases and 6 bases, there was a span of 22 bases. The CDR3 coding sequence is TGTGCCAGCAGCGTTAGTGAGGCCCCGAGTAGCGATACGCAGTATTTT. This translates into CASSVSEAPSSDTQYF.

The V call is TRBV10-2, the J call TRBJ2-2, with TRBD2 as a possible D gene (6 bases). The CDR3 contains 16 residues. Germline V lookup: CDR1 WSHSY, CDR2 SAAADI. Trimming removed 5 bases at V and 0 bases at J, with 13 bases between. The CDR3 loop is CASSLSGPSNTGELFF. The CDR3 DNA is TGCGCCAGCAGTCTTAGCGGCCCCTCGAACACCGGGGAGCTGTTTTTT.

The chain employs TRBV7-2 and TRBJ1-5, with D possibly TRBD1 on 6 matching bases. The V end was cut by 2 bases, the J end by 6 bases, with 11 bases between. Per germline, CDR1 SGHTA and CDR2 FQGNSA. The CDR3 covers 14 residues. DNA for the CDR3: TGTGCCAGCAGCTTATCAGGGGCGAGTCAGCCCCAGCATTTT. Translated: CASSLSGASQPQHF.

V is TRBV19 and J is TRBJ1-2; tentative D call: TRBD1 (6 bases). V gave up 7 bases and J gave up 8 bases, with 11 bases separating them. The germline V gene has CDR1 LNHDA and CDR2 SQIVND (reference sequence). This CDR3 has 11 amino acids. The CDR3, as DNA: TGTGCCAGTATGCGGACAGACGGCTACACCTTC. This sequence encodes CASMRTDGYTF.

This clone was detected once. The V call is TRBV18, the J call TRBJ2-3; possible D gene TRBD2, 6 bases. V was trimmed by 2 bases and J by 0 bases, leaving 12 bases between them. The germline CDR1 and CDR2 sequences are KGHSH and LQKENI. This CDR3 has 16 amino acids. CDR3: CASSPGAGGSTDTQYF. DNA of the CDR3: TGTGCCAGCTCACCAGGGGCAGGAGGGAGCACAGATACGCAGTATTTT. Filled out from reference TRBV18 and TRBJ2-3, the complete variable domain reads NAGVMQNPRHLVRRRGQEARLRCSPMKGHSHVYWYRQLPEEGLKFMVYLQKENIIDESGMPKERFSAEFPKEGPSILRIQQVVRGDSAAYFCASSPGAGGSTDTQYFGPGTRLTVL.

The rearrangement joins TRBV12-5 to TRBJ2-7; 12 bases are a match to TRBD2. This CDR3 region has 18 residues. J gave up 7 bases and V 5 bases, and 18 bases lay outside the gene matches. CDR1 LGHNT and CDR2 FRNRAP come from the germline V gene. The CDR3 DNA follows: TGTGCTAGTGGTCCAACAAACCCACCTAGCGGGGGGGCTGATGAGCAGTACTTC. It encodes CASGPTNPPSGGADEQYF.

The chain has TRBV19 and TRBJ2-3, with TRBD2 matching 8 bases. The CDR3 spans 15 residues. Trimming took 5 bases from V and 4 from J; bases not matched to a gene: 8. The germline gives CDR1 LNHDA, CDR2 SQIVND (reference sequence). CDR3 in DNA: TGTGCCAGTAGTTGGACTAGCCTTTTCGCAGATACGCAGTATTTT. It codes for CASSWTSLFADTQYF.

The rearrangement joins TRBV28 to TRBJ1-2; tentative D call: TRBD1 (5 bases). The CDR3 spans 15 residues. The germline V gene has CDR1 MDHEN and CDR2 SYDVKM. V was clipped by 6 bases and J by 7 bases, with 21 bases between them. The CDR3: CASRYTPGLEGGYTF. DNA for the CDR3: TGTGCCAGCAGATACACCCCGGGACTTGAAGGTGGCTACACCTTC.

The chain uses TRBV9 and TRBJ2-2; 8 nucleotides line up with TRBD2. CDR3 length: 16 residues. Germline values: CDR1 SGDLS, CDR2 YYNGEE. V lost 0 bases and J lost 0; bases outside the gene matches: 1. This CDR3 is CASSVAGGTNTGELFF. The CDR3, as DNA: TGTGCCAGCAGCGTAGCGGGGGGGACGAACACCGGGGAGCTGTTTTTT. Complete variable domain (other parts from reference TRBV9 and TRBJ2-2): DSGVTQTPKHLITATGQRVTLRCSPRSGDLSVYWYQQSLDQGLQFLIQYYNGEERAKGNILERFSAQQFPDLHSELNLSSLELGDSALYFCASSVAGGTNTGELFFGEGSRLTVL.

The gene calls are TRBV6-5 and TRBJ1-2, with 7 bases fitting TRBD1. Germline V gene lookup returns CDR1 MNHEY and CDR2 SVGAGI. Trimming at V came to 2 bases and at J to 6 bases, leaving 6 bases not matched to a gene. The CDR3 is 14 residues long. CDR3 region: CASSYEGTVNGYTF. The CDR3 bases are TGTGCCAGCAGTTACGAGGGGACAGTTAATGGCTACACCTTC.

The J gene is TRBJ1-5, the V gene TRBV9; the D is unclear. V was pared by 4 bases and J by 5 bases, with 16 bases between. The CDR3 is 15 residues long. Germline V gives CDR1 SGDLS, CDR2 YYNGEE. This chain's CDR3 is CASSPTPGPYQPQHF. CDR3 coding DNA: TGTGCCAGCAGCCCTACCCCGGGTCCCTATCAGCCCCAGCATTTT.

This clone was seen only once. The gene calls are TRBV11-2 and TRBJ2-7; perhaps TRBD1 as D (7 bases). Germline CDR1 SGHAT, CDR2 FQNNGV. V lost 3 bases and J 4 bases, leaving 16 bases between the germline ends. The CDR3 sequence is 15 residues long. In DNA form, the CDR3 reads TGTGCCAGCAGCTTTAATCAGGGGGGTCGGTACGAGCAGTACTTC. Its protein is CASSFNQGGRYEQYF.

The chain employs TRBV3-1 (or the pseudogene TRBV3-2) and TRBJ2-1, with TRBD2 matching 8 bases. The CDR3 sequence is 16 residues long. V was pared by 1 base and J by 7 bases, with 9 bases of the junction left unmatched. Germline values: CDR1 LGHDT, CDR2 YNNKEL (reference sequence). The DNA of the CDR3 is TGTGCCAGCAGCCAAGTGGTCGCGGGAGGCAGGAATGAGCAGTTCTTC. This codes for CASSQVVAGGRNEQFF.